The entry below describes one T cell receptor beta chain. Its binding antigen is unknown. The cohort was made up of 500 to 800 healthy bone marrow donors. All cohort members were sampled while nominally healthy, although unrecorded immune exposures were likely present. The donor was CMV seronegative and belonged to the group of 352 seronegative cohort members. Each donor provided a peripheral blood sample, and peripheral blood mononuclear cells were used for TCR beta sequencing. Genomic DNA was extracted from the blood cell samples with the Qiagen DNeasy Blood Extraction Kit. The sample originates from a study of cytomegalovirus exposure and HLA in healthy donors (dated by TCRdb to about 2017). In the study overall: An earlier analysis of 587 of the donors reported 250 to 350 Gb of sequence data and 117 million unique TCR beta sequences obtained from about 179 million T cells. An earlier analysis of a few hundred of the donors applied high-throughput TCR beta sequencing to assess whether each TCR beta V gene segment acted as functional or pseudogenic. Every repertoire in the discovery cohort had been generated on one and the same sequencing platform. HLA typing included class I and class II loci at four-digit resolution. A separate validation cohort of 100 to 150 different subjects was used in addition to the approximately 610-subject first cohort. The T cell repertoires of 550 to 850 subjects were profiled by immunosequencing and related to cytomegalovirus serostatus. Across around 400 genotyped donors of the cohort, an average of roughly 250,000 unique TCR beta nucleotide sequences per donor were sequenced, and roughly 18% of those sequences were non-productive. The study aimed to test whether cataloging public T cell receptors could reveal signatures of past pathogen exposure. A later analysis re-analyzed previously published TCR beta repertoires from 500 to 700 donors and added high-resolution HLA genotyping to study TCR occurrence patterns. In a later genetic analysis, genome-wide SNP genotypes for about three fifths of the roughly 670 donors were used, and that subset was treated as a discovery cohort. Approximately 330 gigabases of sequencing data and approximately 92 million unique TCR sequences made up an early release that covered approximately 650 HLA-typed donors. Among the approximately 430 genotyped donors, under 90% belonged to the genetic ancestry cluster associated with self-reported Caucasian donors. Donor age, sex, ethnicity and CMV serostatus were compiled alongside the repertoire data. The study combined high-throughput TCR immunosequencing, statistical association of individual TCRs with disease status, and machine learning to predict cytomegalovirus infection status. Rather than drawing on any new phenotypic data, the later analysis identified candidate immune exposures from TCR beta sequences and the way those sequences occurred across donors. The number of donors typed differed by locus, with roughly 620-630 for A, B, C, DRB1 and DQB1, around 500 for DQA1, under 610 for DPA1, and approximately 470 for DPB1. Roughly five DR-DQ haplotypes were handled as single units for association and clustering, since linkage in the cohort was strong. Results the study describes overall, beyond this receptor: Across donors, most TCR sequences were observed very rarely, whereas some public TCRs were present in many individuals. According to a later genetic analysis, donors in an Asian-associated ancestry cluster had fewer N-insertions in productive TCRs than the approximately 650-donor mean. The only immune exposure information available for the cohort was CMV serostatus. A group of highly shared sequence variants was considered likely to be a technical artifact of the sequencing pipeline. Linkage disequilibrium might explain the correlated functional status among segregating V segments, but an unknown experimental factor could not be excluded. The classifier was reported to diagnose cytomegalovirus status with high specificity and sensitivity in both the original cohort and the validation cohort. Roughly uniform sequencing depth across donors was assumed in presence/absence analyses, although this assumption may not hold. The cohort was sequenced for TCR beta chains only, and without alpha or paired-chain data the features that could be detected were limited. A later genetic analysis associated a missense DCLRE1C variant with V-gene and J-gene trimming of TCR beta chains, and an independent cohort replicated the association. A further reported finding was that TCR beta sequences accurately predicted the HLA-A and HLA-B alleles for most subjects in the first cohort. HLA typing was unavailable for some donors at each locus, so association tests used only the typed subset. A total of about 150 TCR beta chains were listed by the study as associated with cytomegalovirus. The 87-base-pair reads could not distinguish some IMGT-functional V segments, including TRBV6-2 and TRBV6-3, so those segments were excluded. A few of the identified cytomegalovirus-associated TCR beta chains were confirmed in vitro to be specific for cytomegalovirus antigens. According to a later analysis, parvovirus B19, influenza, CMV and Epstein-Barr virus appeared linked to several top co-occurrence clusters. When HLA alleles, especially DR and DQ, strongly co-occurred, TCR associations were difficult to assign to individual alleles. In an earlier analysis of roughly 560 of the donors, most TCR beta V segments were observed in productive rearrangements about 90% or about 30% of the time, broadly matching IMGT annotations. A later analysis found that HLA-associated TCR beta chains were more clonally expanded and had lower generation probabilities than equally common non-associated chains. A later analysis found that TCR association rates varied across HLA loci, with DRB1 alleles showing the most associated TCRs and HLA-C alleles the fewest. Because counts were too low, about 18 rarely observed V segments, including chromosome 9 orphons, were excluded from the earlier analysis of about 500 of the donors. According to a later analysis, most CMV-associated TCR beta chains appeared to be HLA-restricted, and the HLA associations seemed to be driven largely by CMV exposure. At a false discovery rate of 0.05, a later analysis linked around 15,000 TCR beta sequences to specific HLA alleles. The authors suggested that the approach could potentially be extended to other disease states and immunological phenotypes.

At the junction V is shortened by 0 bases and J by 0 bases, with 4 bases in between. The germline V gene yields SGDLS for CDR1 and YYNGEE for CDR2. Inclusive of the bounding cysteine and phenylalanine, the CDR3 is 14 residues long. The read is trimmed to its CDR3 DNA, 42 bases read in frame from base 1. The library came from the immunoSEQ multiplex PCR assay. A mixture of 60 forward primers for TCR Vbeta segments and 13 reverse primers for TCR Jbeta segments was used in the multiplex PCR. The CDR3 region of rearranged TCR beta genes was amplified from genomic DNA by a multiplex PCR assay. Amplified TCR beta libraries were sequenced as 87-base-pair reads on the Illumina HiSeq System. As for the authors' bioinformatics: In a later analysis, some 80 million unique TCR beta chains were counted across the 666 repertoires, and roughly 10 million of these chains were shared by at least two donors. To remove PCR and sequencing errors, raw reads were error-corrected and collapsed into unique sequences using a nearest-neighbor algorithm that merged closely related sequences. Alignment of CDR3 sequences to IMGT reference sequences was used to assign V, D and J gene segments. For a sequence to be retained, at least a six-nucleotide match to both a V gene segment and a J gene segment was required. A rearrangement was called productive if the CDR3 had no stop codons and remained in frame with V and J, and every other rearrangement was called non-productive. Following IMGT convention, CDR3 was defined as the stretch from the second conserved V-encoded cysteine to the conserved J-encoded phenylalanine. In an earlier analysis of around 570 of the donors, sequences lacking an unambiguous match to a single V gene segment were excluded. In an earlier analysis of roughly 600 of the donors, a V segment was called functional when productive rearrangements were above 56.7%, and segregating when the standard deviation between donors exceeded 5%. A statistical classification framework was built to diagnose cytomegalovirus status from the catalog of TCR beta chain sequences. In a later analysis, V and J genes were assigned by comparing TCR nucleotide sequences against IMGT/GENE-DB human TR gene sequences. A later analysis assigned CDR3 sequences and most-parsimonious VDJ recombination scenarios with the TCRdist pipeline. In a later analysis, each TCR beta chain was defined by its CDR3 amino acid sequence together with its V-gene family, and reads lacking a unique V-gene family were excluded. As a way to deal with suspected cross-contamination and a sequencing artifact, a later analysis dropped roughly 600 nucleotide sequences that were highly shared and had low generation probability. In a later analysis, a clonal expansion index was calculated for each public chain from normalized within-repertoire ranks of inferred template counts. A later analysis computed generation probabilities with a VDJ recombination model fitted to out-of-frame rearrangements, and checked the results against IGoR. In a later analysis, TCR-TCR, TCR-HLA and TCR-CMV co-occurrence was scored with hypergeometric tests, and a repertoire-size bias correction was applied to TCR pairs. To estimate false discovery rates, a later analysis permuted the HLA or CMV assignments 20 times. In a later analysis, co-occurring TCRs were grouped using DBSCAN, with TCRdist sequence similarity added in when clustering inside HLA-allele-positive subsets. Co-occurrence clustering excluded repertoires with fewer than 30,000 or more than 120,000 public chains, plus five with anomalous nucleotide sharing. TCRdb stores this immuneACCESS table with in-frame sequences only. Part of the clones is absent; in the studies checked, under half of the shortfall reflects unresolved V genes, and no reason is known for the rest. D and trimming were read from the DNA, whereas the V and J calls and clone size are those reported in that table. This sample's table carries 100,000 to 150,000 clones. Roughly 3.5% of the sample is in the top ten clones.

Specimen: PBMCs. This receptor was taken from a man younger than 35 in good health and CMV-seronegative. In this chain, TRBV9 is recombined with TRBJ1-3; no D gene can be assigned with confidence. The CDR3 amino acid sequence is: CASSVDNSGNTIYF. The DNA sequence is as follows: TGTGCCAGCAGCGTAGATAACTCTGGAAACACCATATATTTT.